The 23 T cell receptor beta chains listed next were all sequenced from one sample in a study of blood T cell repertoires in COVID-19. Repertoires were generated with immunoSEQ multiplex PCR, while TCRdb's copy carries only in-frame clones and drops some. Of under 200,000 clones in the sample, 65% to 90% were seen once. What was sequenced was peripheral blood. These receptors all come from a human donor in a cohort sampled during active COVID-19.

V gene TRBV19 combines with J gene TRBJ2-7; weak D call: TRBD2 (5 bases). The CDR3 runs to 13 residues. The germline V gene has CDR1 LNHDA and CDR2 SQIVND (reference sequence). V was clipped by 5 bases and J by 5 bases, with 13 bases between them. The CDR3 loop reads CASSASSGNEQYF. The CDR3 bases are TGTGCCAGTAGTGCCTCTTCGGGGAACGAGCAGTACTTC.

The gene calls are TRBV6-5 and TRBJ2-7; TRBD1 matches 10 bases. Germline values: CDR1 MNHEY, CDR2 SVGAGI. V dropped 4 bases and J dropped 3; count of bases not matched to a gene: 6. The CDR3 has 15 residues. The CDR3 region has the DNA TGTGCCAGCAGTTCCCGGGACAGGGGATACTACGAGCAGTACTTC. This gives the protein CASSSRDRGYYEQYF.

This chain links TRBV7-2 with TRBJ1-5; D gene unclear. This CDR3 has 14 amino acids. With 4 bases removed from V and 0 bases from J, the gap between germline ends came to 7 bases. Germline-derived CDR1 and CDR2 are SGHTA and FQGNSA. This CDR3 reads CASSSDYSNQPQHF. The CDR3 nucleotides read TGTGCCAGCAGCTCGGACTATAGCAATCAGCCCCAGCATTTT.

The count of this clone is one. The chain joins TRBV12-3 or TRBV12-4 to TRBJ2-7; D is perhaps TRBD2 (6 bases). The V end was cut by 3 bases, the J end by 12 bases, with 12 bases between. CDR3 length: 11 amino acids. The CDR3 spells CASSFFRETYF. The DNA for the CDR3 is TGTGCCAGCAGTTTTTTTCGGGAGACGTACTTC.

V gene TRBV19 combines with J gene TRBJ2-7; D is possibly TRBD1 (6 bases). The germline gives CDR1 LNHDA, CDR2 SQIVND (reference sequence). Trimming took off 6 bases at V and 0 bases at J, with 12 bases between the two ends. The CDR3 extends over 14 amino acids. CDR3 sequence reads: CASSPDRSSYEQYF. For the CDR3, the DNA is TGTGCCAGTAGCCCCGACAGGAGCTCCTACGAGCAGTACTTC. Looking up the rest from reference TRBV19 and TRBJ2-7 gives the full variable domain: DGGITQSPKYLFRKEGQNVTLSCEQNLNHDAMYWYRQDPGQGLRLIYYSQIVNDFQKGDIAEGYSVSREKKESFPLTVTSAQKNPTAFYLCASSPDRSSYEQYFGPGTRLTVT.

The V call is TRBV18, the J call TRBJ2-1, with D possibly matching TRBD2 (5 bases). The ends were cut back, 3 bases at V and 5 bases at J, with 20 bases in the middle. Germline V gene data show CDR1 as KGHSH and CDR2 as LQKENI. The CDR3 covers 17 residues. The CDR3 sequence is CASSPTDPLDYNNEQFF. CDR3 coding DNA: TGTGCCAGCTCACCCACCGATCCACTAGACTATAACAATGAGCAGTTCTTC.

The chain joins TRBV6-5 to TRBJ2-1; 7 positions match TRBD1. This CDR3 has 14 amino acids. The V segment lost 8 bases and the J segment 4 bases; nucleotides outside the gene matches: 8. Germline V gene data show CDR1 as MNHEY and CDR2 as SVGAGI. The CDR3 nucleotides read TGTGCCAGCGGTCCCTCGGGACAGTACAATGAGCAGTTCTTC. Translating it yields CASGPSGQYNEQFF.

A word on this clone: This specimen includes other DNA sequences encoding the same CDR3. This chain connects TRBV5-4 to TRBJ1-1; D is unresolved. CDR3 length equals 14 residues. Germline V gene lookup returns CDR1 SGHNT and CDR2 YYREEE (reference sequence). Trimming stripped 0 bases from V and 0 bases from J, with 6 bases between. The CDR3 protein is CASSLDSMNTEAFF. The CDR3 DNA sequence: TGTGCCAGCAGCTTGGACAGCATGAACACTGAAGCTTTCTTT.

Turning to this clone: The same CDR3 can be traced to other DNA sequences in this sample. The rearrangement joins TRBV9 to TRBJ1-1; D is ambiguous. The V end lost 2 bases, the J end lost 1 base, and 6 bases lay between the germline ends. CDR1 and CDR2 from the germline V gene are SGDLS and YYNGEE. This CDR3 contains 13 residues. The CDR3 nucleotides read TGTGCCAGCAGCGTGTTAGAGAACACTGAAGCTTTCTTT. The encoded protein is CASSVLENTEAFF.

The rearrangement uses TRBV5-3 and TRBJ1-1; 12 nucleotides agree with TRBD1. TRBV5-3 is given ORF status, its function remaining uncertain. The CDR3 extends over 16 amino acids. The V and J ends lost 2 bases and 5 bases, in that order; junction bases with no gene match: 7. This CDR3 is CARSLPGQGAGTEAFF. CDR3 bases: TGTGCCAGAAGCTTACCGGGACAGGGGGCCGGTACTGAAGCTTTCTTT.

The rearrangement links TRBV15 to TRBJ1-5, with D possibly matching TRBD1 (6 bases). The V gene lost 1 base and the J gene lost 5 bases, with 9 bases spanning the gap. The CDR3 spans 14 residues. CDR1 and CDR2 (germline): LNHNV, YYDKDF (reference sequence). CDR3 sequence (DNA): TGTGCCACCAGCAGAGGACAGGCGGATCAGCCCCAGCATTTT. It specifies CATSRGQADQPQHF.

This clone occurred once. The chain is built from TRBV7-2 and TRBJ1-1; maybe TRBD1 (5 bases). The V end was cut by 2 bases, the J end by 0 bases, with 10 bases between. Germline loops: CDR1 SGHTA, CDR2 FQGNSA. This CDR3 is built from 15 residues. CDR3 in amino acids: CASSLYRQMNTEAFF. For the CDR3, the DNA is TGTGCCAGCAGCTTATACCGACAGATGAACACTGAAGCTTTCTTT. Full variable domain (remainder filled in from reference TRBV7-2 and TRBJ1-1): GAGVSQSPSNKVTEKGKDVELRCDPISGHTALYWYRQSLGQGLEFLIYFQGNSAPDKSGLPSDRFSAERTGGSVSTLTIQRTQQEDSAVYLCASSLYRQMNTEAFFGQGTRLTVV.

The gene calls are TRBV4-1 and TRBJ1-1, with D unresolved. This CDR3 has 14 residues. The V end lost 0 bases, the J end lost 0 bases, and 5 bases lay between the germline ends. The V gene's germline CDR1 is MGHRA and CDR2 YSYEKL. The CDR3 loop is CASSQDRMNTEAFF. In DNA, the CDR3 is TGCGCCAGCAGCCAAGATAGAATGAACACTGAAGCTTTCTTT.

This clone was seen a single time. The chain links TRBV18 to TRBJ1-6, with TRBD1 identical over 7 bases. The CDR3 has 18 residues. From germline, CDR1 is KGHSH and CDR2 LQKENI. Trimming removed 1 base from V and 0 bases from J; junction bases left unmatched: 6. For the CDR3, the DNA is TGTGCCAGCTCACCACTGGGACAGTTAGGCTCCTATAATTCACCCCTCCACTTT. Its protein is CASSPLGQLGSYNSPLHF.

The rearrangement links TRBV3-1 (or the pseudogene TRBV3-2) to TRBJ2-7; 10 bases map to TRBD2. The CDR3 consists of 14 residues. Germline CDR1 and CDR2: LGHDT and YNNKEL (reference sequence). V gave up 2 bases and J gave up 3 bases; unmatched junction bases: 1. The CDR3 DNA follows: TGTGCCAGCAGCCAATCTAGCGGGGGCTACGAGCAGTACTTC. It codes for CASSQSSGGYEQYF.

This clone has a single count. The chain uses TRBV7-2 and TRBJ2-3; 13 bases align to TRBD2. CDR3 length equals 17 residues. Germline loops: CDR1 SGHTA, CDR2 FQGNSA. The V and J ends lost 7 bases and 0 bases, in that order; junction bases with no gene match: 7. The CDR3 spells CASTLTSGGLSTDTQYF. CDR3 bases: TGTGCCAGCACCCTGACTAGCGGGGGGCTCAGCACAGATACGCAGTATTTT.

This rearrangement joins TRBV3-1 (or the pseudogene TRBV3-2) to TRBJ1-1, with D unresolved. Germline CDR1 reads LGHDT; CDR2 reads YNNKEL (reference sequence). With 0 bases removed from V and 11 bases from J, the gap between germline ends came to 13 bases. The CDR3 runs to 13 residues. The CDR3 loop is CASSQDGRGRAFF. The DNA for the CDR3 is TGTGCCAGCAGCCAAGATGGGCGGGGTAGGGCTTTCTTT.

This clone has just one count. V usage is TRBV7-9 and J usage is TRBJ2-7, with 10 bases aligning to TRBD2. Germline assignment: CDR1 SEHNR and CDR2 FQNEAQ (reference sequence). The CDR3 is made up of 18 amino acids. V lost 5 bases and J lost 1; bases outside the gene matches: 14. Here the CDR3 reads CASSPGQETSGSSYEQYF. CDR3 in DNA: TGTGCCAGCAGCCCGGGACAGGAGACTAGCGGGTCTTCCTACGAGCAGTACTTC.

This chain joins TRBV19 and TRBJ2-3; D not certain. Trimming pared 6 bases from V and 5 bases from J, leaving 9 bases between. This CDR3 contains 12 residues. Germline V gene sequence: CDR1 LNHDA, CDR2 SQIVND (reference sequence). CDR3 region: CASRLSGDTQYF. In DNA form, the CDR3 reads TGTGCCAGTAGACTAAGTGGAGATACGCAGTATTTT.

This chain joins TRBV21-1 and TRBJ2-5; TRBD2, as called in the table, went unchecked against the DNA. TRBV21-1 has pseudogene status. This CDR3 region has 16 residues. CDR3 amino acids: CASSKRTSGRQETQYF. The CDR3 region has the DNA TGTGCCAGCAGCAAACGGACTAGCGGGCGCCAAGAGACCCAGTACTTC.

The J gene is TRBJ1-2, the V gene TRBV10-2; D not resolved. CDR3 length: 17 amino acids. CDR1 WSHSY and CDR2 SAAADI come from the germline V gene. Trimming removed 6 bases at V and 6 bases at J, with 26 bases between. The CDR3 sequence is CASSPRVFQEVDHGYTF. The CDR3 nucleotides read TGCGCCAGCAGCCCCCGGGTCTTCCAAGAGGTAGACCATGGCTACACCTTC.

The J gene is TRBJ1-2, the V gene TRBV6-5, with a tentative D call TRBD1 (5 bases). Trimming took off 0 bases at V and 2 bases at J, with 10 bases between the two ends. The CDR3 runs 15 residues. CDR1 is MNHEY and CDR2 is SVGAGI in the germline V gene. The CDR3 DNA is TGTGCCAGCAGTTACTCGATTCGACAGAACTATGGCTACACCTTC. Translating it yields CASSYSIRQNYGYTF.

The chain couples TRBV19 to TRBJ1-1, with 10 bases matching TRBD1. With V trimmed by 5 bases and J by 6 bases, 9 bases remained unmatched. The germline V gene encodes CDR1 LNHDA and CDR2 SQIVND (reference sequence). This CDR3 spans 15 amino acids. CDR3 sequence reads: CASSLRTGGSAEAFF. The CDR3, as DNA: TGTGCCAGTAGTCTCCGGACAGGGGGTAGTGCTGAAGCTTTCTTT.